Each of the 5 T cell receptor beta chains below was sequenced from the same sample in a study of blood T cells in healthy people across ages. It was with a sample-barcoded 5' primer and a J-beta primer mix that a second PCR of roughly 7 to 11 cycles was run. TCRdb re-derived calls from the 5' RACE reads in MiXCR, one entry per CDR3 protein. The sample shows hundreds of thousands of distinct CDR3 sequences, approximately 48% of them seen only once. Sequencing used blood. Receptor source: a man aged 60 to 75 in good health.

Only one count was recorded for this clonotype. V gene TRBV12-3 or TRBV12-4 combines with J gene TRBJ2-7, with 9 bases identical to TRBD1. The CDR3 runs 13 residues. V was clipped by 8 bases and J by 2 bases; unmatched bases: 4. For the CDR3, the DNA is TGTGCCAGCGGGACAGGGCGAACCTACGAGCAGTACTTC. It yields the protein CASGTGRTYEQYF.

The rearrangement links TRBV4-2 to TRBJ2-1, with TRBD2 identical over 11 bases. Germline V gene data show CDR1 as LGHNA and CDR2 as YNFKEQ. This CDR3 is 15 amino acids long. The J segment lost 6 bases and the V segment lost 6 bases, leaving 7 bases of the junction unmatched. Here the CDR3 reads CASSPEGLAGNEQFF. In nucleotides, the CDR3 is TGTGCCAGCAGTCCTGAAGGACTAGCGGGCAATGAGCAGTTCTTC.

In this sample, this clonotype turned up many times. The chain recombines TRBV5-5 with TRBJ1-4; D may be TRBD1 (5 bases). With 4 bases removed from V and 3 bases from J, the gap between germline ends came to 7 bases. The CDR3 is made up of 13 amino acids. CDR1 and CDR2 (germline): SGHKS, YYEKEE (reference sequence). The CDR3 protein is CASSVGPNEKLFF. CDR3 sequence (DNA): TGTGCCAGCAGCGTGGGGCCTAATGAAAAACTGTTTTTT. Complete variable domain (other parts from reference TRBV5-5 and TRBJ1-4): DAGVTQSPTHLIKTRGQQVTLRCSPISGHKSVSWYQQVLGQGPQFIFQYYEKEERGRGNFPDRFSARQFPNYSSELNVNALLLGDSALYLCASSVGPNEKLFFGSGTQLSVL.

This clonotype turned up a few times. The CDR3 region is CASSLAGENTEAFF. The DNA of the CDR3 is TGTGCCAGCAGCTTAGCAGGGGAGAACACTGAAGCTTTCTTT. V and J are TRBV7-3 and TRBJ1-1; tentatively, D is TRBD1 (6 bases). Germline CDR1 is SGHTA and CDR2 is FQGTGA. V was shortened by 2 bases and J by 1 base, with 8 bases between the two germline ends. CDR3 size: 14 residues. The entire variable domain, with the rest obtained from reference TRBV7-3 and TRBJ1-1, is as follows: GAGVSQTPSNKVTEKGKYVELRCDPISGHTALYWYRQSLGQGPEFLIYFQGTGAADDSGLPNDRFFAVRPEGSVSTLKIQRTERGDSAVYLCASSLAGENTEAFFGQGTRLTVV.

The DNA for the CDR3 is TGTGCCACCAGCGCAAGCGGGCCGTTGGAGCAGTACTTC. Encoded protein: CATSASGPLEQYF. The V and J genes are TRBV15 and TRBJ2-7, with D maybe TRBD2 (6 bases). Germline V CDR1 and CDR2: LNHNV, YYDKDF (reference sequence). The CDR3 sequence is 13 residues long. V shed 5 bases and J shed 7 bases, with 15 bases lying between them.